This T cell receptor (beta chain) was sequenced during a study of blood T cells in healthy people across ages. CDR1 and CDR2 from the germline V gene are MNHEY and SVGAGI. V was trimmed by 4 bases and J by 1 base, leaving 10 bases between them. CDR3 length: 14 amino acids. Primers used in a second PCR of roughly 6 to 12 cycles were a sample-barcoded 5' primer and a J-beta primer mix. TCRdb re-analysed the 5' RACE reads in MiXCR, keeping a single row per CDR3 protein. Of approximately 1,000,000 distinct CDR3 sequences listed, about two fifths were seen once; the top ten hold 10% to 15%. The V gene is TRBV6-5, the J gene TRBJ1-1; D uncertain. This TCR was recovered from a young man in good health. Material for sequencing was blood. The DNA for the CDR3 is TGTGCCAGCAGTTCGCGGATAGCGAACACTGAAGCTTTCTTT. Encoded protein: CASSSRIANTEAFF.